These 9 T cell receptor beta chains share one sample of origin, sequenced in a study of T cell repertoires in aging, cancer and after chemotherapy. TRB rearrangements spanning V, D and J were amplified using mixed TRB-A/B primers. TCRdb redid the calling of the multiplex PCR reads with MiXCR, one entry per CDR3 protein. Among about 1,400 distinct CDR3 sequences listed, 21% were seen once. The template was genomic DNA from peripheral blood, not RNA. Input material: blood. The receptor source for this set is a human donor with a solid tumor.

This clonotype ranks as large (0.1 to 1%). The chain is built from TRBV6-2 or TRBV6-3 and TRBJ1-2, with D uncertain. The CDR3 spans 15 residues. Germline assignment: CDR1 MNHEY and CDR2 SVGEGT. With 2 bases removed from V and 0 bases from J, the gap between germline ends came to 10 bases. The CDR3 is CASSYTGRTNYGYTF. CDR3 bases: TGTGCCAGCAGTTACACCGGACGAACTAACTATGGCTACACCTTC.

This clonotype rates as medium-sized. J is TRBJ2-2 and V is TRBV30, with D hard to call. The CDR3 is 12 amino acids. V dropped 3 bases and J dropped 1 base, with 3 bases sitting between them. The germline V gene has CDR1 GTSNPN and CDR2 SVGIG (reference sequence). CDR3: CAWRQNTGELFF. CDR3 coding DNA: TGTGCCTGGAGACAGAACACCGGGGAGCTGTTTTTT.

This clonotype counts as medium-sized (0.01 to 0.1%). The chain is built from TRBV5-1 and TRBJ1-5; D is possibly TRBD1 (6 bases). Trimming removed 0 bases at V and 7 bases at J, with 14 bases between. The length of the CDR3 is 15 residues. Germline values: CDR1 SGHRS, CDR2 YFSETQ. The CDR3: CASSLAPGAGQPQHF. CDR3 in DNA: TGCGCCAGCAGCTTGGCGCCAGGGGCAGGGCAGCCCCAGCATTTT.

By frequency in the sample, this clonotype is medium-sized. V usage is TRBV4-3 and J usage is TRBJ2-6, with D uncertain. CDR3 length: 16 amino acids. CDR1 is LGHNA and CDR2 is YSLEER in the germline V gene. Between the trimmed V and J ends, which lost 0 bases and 1 base, there was a span of 7 bases. The CDR3 is CASSQEITSGANVLTF. The CDR3 coding sequence is TGCGCCAGCAGCCAAGAAATCACTTCTGGGGCCAACGTCCTGACTTTC.

The count of this clonotype is one. The chain recombines TRBV5-4 with TRBJ1-1, with 9 positions matching TRBD1. The junction had 5 bases not matched to a gene; V was cut back by 0 bases and J by 5 bases. The germline gives CDR1 SGHNT, CDR2 YYREEE (reference sequence). The CDR3 consists of 15 residues. DNA of the CDR3: TGTGCCAGCAGCTTGGCCCGGGACAGGGTTACTGAAGCTTTCTTT. Its translation: CASSLARDRVTEAFF.

This clonotype turned up a few times. DNA of the CDR3: TGCGCCAGCAGCTTGGGGACAGGGGGACGAGCAGATACGCAGTATTTT. Translated: CASSLGTGGRADTQYF. The chain joins TRBV5-1 to TRBJ2-3; TRBD1 agrees at 10 bases. V was clipped by 0 bases and J by 4 bases; unmatched bases: 5. Germline CDR1 is SGHRS and CDR2 is YFSETQ. This CDR3 is 16 amino acids long.

This clonotype counts as medium-sized (0.01 to 0.1%). The chain carries TRBV19 and TRBJ2-5, with a weak D call TRBD1 (5 bases). V shed 4 bases and J shed 1 base, with 10 bases lying between them. CDR1 LNHDA and CDR2 SQIVND come from the germline V gene (reference sequence). This CDR3 is 14 amino acids long. DNA of the CDR3: TGTGCCAGTAGTACGACAGCGATCCAAGAGACCCAGTACTTC. It encodes CASSTTAIQETQYF.

This clonotype is judged medium-sized. CDR3 sequence: CSAGGKGNQPQHF. CDR3 sequence (DNA): TGCAGTGCTGGGGGTAAGGGCAATCAGCCCCAGCATTTT. The gene calls are TRBV20-1 and TRBJ1-5, with a weak D call TRBD1 (5 bases). This CDR3 has 13 residues. Looked up from germline, CDR1 is DFQATT and CDR2 is SNEGSKA (reference sequence). Trimming stripped 5 bases from V and 2 bases from J, with 10 bases between.

This clonotype is termed medium-sized. J is TRBJ1-5 and V is TRBV20-1; a possible D gene is TRBD1 (6 bases). The CDR3 loop spans 14 amino acids. The ends were cut back, 2 bases at V and 2 bases at J, with 10 bases in the middle. The germline V gene encodes CDR1 DFQATT and CDR2 SNEGSKA (reference sequence). CDR3 residues: CSARPPGGNQPQHF. The CDR3 DNA reads as TGCAGTGCTAGACCGCCAGGGGGCAATCAGCCCCAGCATTTT.